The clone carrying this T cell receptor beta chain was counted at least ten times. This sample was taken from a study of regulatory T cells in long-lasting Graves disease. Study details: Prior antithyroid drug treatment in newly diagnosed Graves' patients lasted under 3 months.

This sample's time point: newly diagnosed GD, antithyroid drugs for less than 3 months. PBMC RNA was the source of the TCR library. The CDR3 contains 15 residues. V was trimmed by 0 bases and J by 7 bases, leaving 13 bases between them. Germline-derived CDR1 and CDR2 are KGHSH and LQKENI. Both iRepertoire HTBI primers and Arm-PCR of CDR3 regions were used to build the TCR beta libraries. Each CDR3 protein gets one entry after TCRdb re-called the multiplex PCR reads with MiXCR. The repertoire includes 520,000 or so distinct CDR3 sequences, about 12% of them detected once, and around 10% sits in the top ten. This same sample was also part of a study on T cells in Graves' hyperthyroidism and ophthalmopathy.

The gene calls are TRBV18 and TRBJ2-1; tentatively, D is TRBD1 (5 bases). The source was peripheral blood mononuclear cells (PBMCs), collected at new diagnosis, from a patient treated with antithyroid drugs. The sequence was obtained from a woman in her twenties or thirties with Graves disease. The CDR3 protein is CASSPPRGRGNEQFF. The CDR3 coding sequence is TGTGCCAGCTCACCACCAAGGGGAAGAGGTAATGAGCAGTTCTTC.